The clone carrying this T cell receptor (beta chain) was recorded a few times. Participant ages covered roughly 18 to 90 years across about 25 US areas. Recovered participants had two consecutive negative NP/OP PCR tests, healthcare professional clearance, or symptom resolution. The authors' processing: Estimation of nucleated cell counts relied on the amplification of reference gene primers. Produced via immunoSEQ multiplex PCR; TCRdb's table is partial and in-frame only. V, J and clone size are those of that table, while D and trimming were read from the DNA. The sample records some 400,000 clones, 85% to 90% being singletons. This record comes from a study of blood T cell repertoires in COVID-19. Background on the study: The United States, Italy and Spain provided the acute and convalescent COVID-19 samples.

Germline assignment: CDR1 LNHNV and CDR2 YYDKDF (reference sequence). The CDR3 contains 16 residues. The junction had 9 bases not matched to a gene; V was cut back by 0 bases and J by 4 bases. The sequenced material came from PBMCs or T cells enriched from blood (not recorded which). The clonotype was recovered from a man aged 25 to 40 who had recovered from COVID-19. This sequence joins TRBV15 and TRBJ2-7; 7 nucleotides align to TRBD2. The CDR3, as DNA: TGTGCCACCAGCAGAGATTCTGGCGGGAGAATATACGAGCAGTACTTC. It is translated as CATSRDSGGRIYEQYF.